This TCR beta chain derives from a study of shared clonotypes between healthy human individuals (dated by TCRdb to 2018 to 2020). With respect to the entire study: Three men and two women, aged 18 to 49 years, made up the cohort. For each donor, CD4 naive and CD4 memory were each given three plates, CD8 naive was given two plates, and CD8 memory was given one plate. To estimate repertoire size and how much clonotypes are shared between individuals, the study performed deep sequencing of blood TCR repertoires from roughly five healthy adults. Libraries were prepared and TCR repertoires were sequenced by different laboratories using diverse techniques, in order to increase sequencing depth and limit assay-specific biases. Between about 0.94 and 10 billion PBMCs per donor were obtained by leukapheresis.

About this clone itself: The antigen it recognizes is unknown. No quality values exist for individual bases; no much larger clone is one base distant.

Donors were healthy HIV-negative adults with no recently reported acute infections or vaccinations. Every donor was a Caucasian adult living in Nashville, Tennessee, USA. Magnetic negative selection was used to enrich CD4+ T cells, after which naive cells were positively selected on CD45RA and the negative fraction became the memory subset. Blood was obtained by leukapheresis, after which PBMCs were separated by Ficoll-Histopaque density gradient centrifugation and cryopreserved in liquid nitrogen vapor phase. Analytical flow cytometry was used to check the purity and quantity of every magnetically sorted T cell population. Genomic DNA was isolated from each sorted fraction and quantified by UV absorbance on a Nanodrop 2000c. At the junction V is shortened by 4 bases and J by 9 bases, with 13 bases in between. Reading the germline V gene (reference sequence) gives CDR1 MNHNY and CDR2 SVGAGI. Reading from cysteine to phenylalanine, the CDR3 counts 12 amino acids. Only the CDR3 portion is preserved as DNA: 36 bases, with reading frame beginning at the first base.

The investigation overall reported the following: Based on pairwise subsampling, the degree of clonotype sharing among donors was expected to be affected by sequencing depth. The small number of donors limited the genetic and exposure-history diversity represented. Only blood was sampled, and tissue TCR repertoires likely differ from those in blood. Higher generation probabilities were observed for clonotypes shared by all four sorted-subset donors than for non-shared clonotypes. Larger estimated clonotype richness was generally found for naive subsets than for memory subsets. Approximately 4.8% of naive CD4, roughly 3.6% of naive CD8, approximately 2.2% of memory CD4, and over 0.35% of memory CD8 clonotypes were shared across several donors. Rarefaction of sorted-subset datasets indicated incomplete sequencing despite the large sequencing depth.

TCR CDR3 regions were amplified from genomic DNA by multiplex PCR using the deep immunoSEQ assay. Extracted genomic DNA from each cell subset was spread evenly across all wells of several immunoSEQ 96-well plates, with each plate serving as a replicate. Each replicate PCR for sorted subsets received around 200 ng genomic DNA, equal to about 30,000 T cell genomes. The purified libraries were quantified using a Qubit 3.0 fluorometer, sized with a Bioanalyzer 2100, and then quantified again using the KAPA Library Quantification kit. A separate single-read 150-cycle Illumina NextSeq 550 flow cell was used to sequence each immunoSEQ 96-well plate. The authors' pipeline ran thus. Because the immunoSEQ output included only junctional sequences and no quality scores, the filtering could not be the same as the filtering used for full-length reads. Sequences were annotated with PyIR, a Python wrapper for IgBLAST v1.9, and V/J genes and CDR3 were assigned using IMGT germline references. Reads were removed for weak V/J assignments (E-value above 1e-6), missing CDR3, stop codons, out-of-frame junctions, or ambiguous translated residues. V3J clonotypes were defined as sequences sharing the same inferred V gene, J gene, and CDR3 amino acid sequence. The percentage overlap between two repertoires was calculated by dividing the number of shared unique clonotypes by the size of the smaller repertoire. Richness of each repertoire was evaluated using RTK rarefaction, the Chao1 estimator, and Recon v2.1 estimates of unobserved clonotypes. Generation probabilities for all TCRbeta clonotypes obtained by the gDNA method from several donors were computed using OLGA. The clones in this table, taken by TCRdb from immuneACCESS, are in-frame only. Not every clone is retained; where verified, under half of the shortfall comes from an unresolved V gene, and the cause of the rest is unknown. V and J calls and clone size are copied from that table; D and trimming were computed from the DNA. The sample records 2 million to 3 million clones, more than 85% of which are singletons. Jointly, the top ten make up about 0.34% of the sample.

Rearrangement joined TRBV6-6 to TRBJ2-7, with a tentative D gene TRBD1 over 5 matching bases. The clonotype originates from a man aged 18 to 30 in good health. Some clones in this sample may be carry-over from other donors' samples. The sample taken for sequencing was naive CD4+ T cells from PBMCs. The sample's cell subset or site label, decoded: CD45RA+ positively selected. In nucleotide form, the sequence is TGTGCCAGCAGTTTAGACAGACCGACGCAGTACTTC. This encodes CASSLDRPTQYF.